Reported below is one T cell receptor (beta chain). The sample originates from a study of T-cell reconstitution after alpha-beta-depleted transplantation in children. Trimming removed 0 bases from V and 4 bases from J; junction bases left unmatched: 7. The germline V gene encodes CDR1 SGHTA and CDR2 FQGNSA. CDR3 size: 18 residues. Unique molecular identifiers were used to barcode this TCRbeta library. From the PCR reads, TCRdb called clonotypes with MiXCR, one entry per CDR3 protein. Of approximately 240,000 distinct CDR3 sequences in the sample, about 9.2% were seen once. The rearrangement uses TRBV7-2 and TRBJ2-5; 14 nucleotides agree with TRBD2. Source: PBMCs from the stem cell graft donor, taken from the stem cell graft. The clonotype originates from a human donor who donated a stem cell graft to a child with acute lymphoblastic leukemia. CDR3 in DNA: TGTGCCAGCAGCTTAGCCGGGACTAGCGGGGGCCGGGGAGAGACCCAGTACTTC. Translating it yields CASSLAGTSGGRGETQYF.